These T cell receptor beta chains were read from a single sample in a study of OX40 agonist ivuxolimab in advanced cancers. Repertoires were generated with immunoSEQ multiplex PCR, while TCRdb's copy carries only in-frame clones and drops some. The data contain around 25,000 clones, around 73% of them seen just once; the ten biggest clones take up about 1.3%. The starting material was CD4+ or CD8+ T cells sorted from blood, obtained in a trial of the OX40 agonist ivuxolimab. All receptors derive from an adult with an advanced solid tumor such as melanoma, head and neck, liver or kidney cancer. Both conserved end residues are part of each CDR3. Fields, in order: D gene, J gene, V gene, clone size, CDR3 protein, CDR3 DNA. A D gene is named only where the DNA matches it firmly. The size entry is marked missing in some rows and otherwise reads once, few, many or a size class.

TRBD1,TRBJ1-6,TRBV7-8,-,CASSIGTAKESPLHF,TGTGCCAGCAGCATTGGGACAGCCAAAGAATCACCCCTCCACTTT
-,TRBJ2-7,TRBV7-2,-,CASSLEITGPWAYEQYF,TGTGCCAGCAGCTTAGAGATAACCGGGCCCTGGGCCTACGAGCAGTACTTC
-,TRBJ2-3,TRBV11-3,once,CASSAGTPRGSDTQYF,TGTGCCAGCAGCGCCGGGACACCAAGGGGGTCAGATACGCAGTATTTT
-,TRBJ2-7,TRBV2,-,CASSERGMGGGGEQYF,TGTGCCAGCAGTGAAAGGGGCATGGGCGGGGGCGGGGAGCAGTACTTC
-,TRBJ1-4,TRBV18,-,CASSPRSQGPNEKLFF,TGTGCCAGCTCACCACGGTCCCAGGGCCCTAATGAAAAACTGTTTTTT
TRBD1,TRBJ1-5,TRBV7-8,-,CASSSHRDRGSQPQHF,TGTGCCAGCAGCTCGCACCGGGACAGGGGAAGTCAGCCCCAGCATTTT
-,TRBJ1-2,TRBV29-1,-,CSVGPGHYGYTF,TGCAGCGTTGGACCCGGCCACTATGGCTACACCTTC
-,TRBJ1-2,TRBV2,-,CASSEARGGGYGYTF,TGTGCCAGCAGTGAAGCGAGGGGGGGCGGCTATGGCTACACCTTC
TRBD2,TRBJ2-3,TRBV18,-,CASSASAGGTDTQYF,TGTGCCAGCTCGGCTTCAGCGGGGGGAACAGATACGCAGTATTTT
TRBD1,TRBJ2-7,TRBV9,-,CASSVGTGGAFAYEQYF,TGTGCCAGCAGCGTAGGAACAGGGGGCGCGTTTGCTTACGAGCAGTACTTC
TRBD1,TRBJ2-3,TRBV11-3,-,CASSQRDRGPTQYF,TGTGCCAGCAGCCAACGGGACAGGGGGCCTACGCAGTATTTT
-,TRBJ2-5,TRBV7-8,once,CASSFLETQYF,TGTGCCAGCAGCTTCCTGGAGACCCAGTACTTC
-,TRBJ2-3,TRBV25-1,-,CASSTNSDTQYF,TGTGCCAGCAGTACGAATTCGGATACGCAGTATTTT
TRBD1,TRBJ2-6,TRBV11-3,-,CASSKGGTGANVLTF,TGTGCCAGCAGCAAAGGGGGCACTGGGGCCAACGTCCTGACTTTC
TRBD1,TRBJ2-7,TRBV18,-,CASSPPNQGASYEQYF,TGTGCCAGCTCACCACCGAACCAGGGGGCTTCCTACGAGCAGTACTTC
TRBD2,TRBJ2-5,TRBV28,-,CASSLYGTSDKETQYF,TGTGCCAGCAGTTTATATGGGACTAGCGATAAAGAGACCCAGTACTTC
-,TRBJ2-2,TRBV30,-,CAWSRGRTTGELFF,TGTGCCTGGAGTAGGGGGAGGACCACCGGGGAGCTGTTTTTT
-,TRBJ2-5,TRBV4-2,-,CASSQSVGFQETQYF,TGTGCCAGCAGCCAATCGGTCGGGTTTCAAGAGACCCAGTACTTC
-,TRBJ1-5,TRBV28,-,CASSLGSRRDQPQHF,TGTGCCAGCAGTCTGGGATCCCGGCGGGATCAGCCCCAGCATTTT
TRBD2,TRBJ2-1,TRBV29-1,-,CSAAPTSGRHNEQFF,TGCAGCGCCGCCCCAACTAGCGGGAGGCACAATGAGCAGTTCTTC
TRBD1,TRBJ1-2,TRBV2,-,CASRNGTVYGYTF,TGTGCCAGCAGAAACGGGACAGTCTATGGCTACACCTTC
-,TRBJ2-2,TRBV2,-,CASSEAGANTGELFF,TGTGCCAGCAGTGAAGCGGGGGCGAACACCGGGGAGCTGTTTTTT
-,TRBJ2-5,TRBV5-1,-,CASSLDSQETQYF,TGCGCCAGCAGCTTGGACAGCCAAGAGACCCAGTACTTC
-,TRBJ1-2,TRBV6-5,-,CASSYSGDSYTF,TGTGCCAGCAGTTACTCTGGAGACTCGTACACCTTC
-,TRBJ2-2,TRBV6-6,-,CASSSRGNTGELFF,TGTGCCAGCAGCTCCAGGGGGAACACCGGGGAGCTGTTTTTT
-,TRBJ1-2,TRBV11-2,-,CASSLGLDLSGYTF,TGTGCCAGCAGCTTAGGCCTTGACTTAAGTGGCTACACCTTC
TRBD1,TRBJ2-7,TRBV30,-,CAWSPGTGGYEQYF,TGTGCCTGGAGTCCCGGGACAGGGGGCTACGAGCAGTACTTC
-,TRBJ1-1,TRBV7-2,-,CASSQLPPPNTEAFF,TGTGCCAGCAGTCAACTCCCCCCCCCGAACACTGAAGCTTTCTTT
TRBD2,TRBJ2-3,TRBV7-9,-,CATRGGYTDTQYF,TGTGCCACCCGGGGGGGCTACACAGATACGCAGTATTTT
-,TRBJ1-1,TRBV9,-,CASSVGTAWDDTEAFF,TGTGCCAGCAGCGTTGGGACCGCGTGGGATGACACTGAAGCTTTCTTT
TRBD2,TRBJ2-5,TRBV5-1,-,CASSLGTVGTSELSQETQYF,TGCGCCAGCAGCTTGGGAACTGTCGGGACTAGCGAACTCTCCCAAGAGACCCAGTACTTC
TRBD2,TRBJ2-7,TRBV28,-,CASSLSPGLGTSGDYEQYF,TGTGCCAGCAGTCTTTCTCCGGGACTTGGGACTAGCGGTGACTACGAGCAGTACTTC
-,TRBJ2-7,TRBV6-1,-,CASSEPAREVYEQYF,TGTGCCAGCAGTGAGCCTGCCCGAGAGGTTTACGAGCAGTACTTC
TRBD1,TRBJ1-4,TRBV28,once,CASSLWGQGSEKLFF,TGTGCCAGCAGTTTATGGGGACAGGGGAGTGAAAAACTGTTTTTT
-,TRBJ2-1,TRBV30,-,CAWGQAEQFF,TGTGCCTGGGGACAAGCCGAGCAGTTCTTC
TRBD2,TRBJ2-5,TRBV7-7,-,CASSLSGSSQETQYF,TGTGCTAGCAGTCTAAGCGGGAGCTCCCAAGAGACCCAGTACTTC
-,TRBJ1-3,TRBV6-1,-,CASSEAFFTSFGNTIYF,TGTGCCAGCAGTGAAGCATTTTTTACCAGCTTCGGAAACACCATATATTTT
-,TRBJ2-2,TRBV7-3,-,CASSLDTGELFF,TGTGCCAGCAGCCTAGACACCGGGGAGCTGTTTTTT
TRBD2,TRBJ2-7,TRBV28,-,CASSFDFTSGGIEQYF,TGTGCCAGCAGTTTTGACTTCACTAGCGGGGGGATCGAGCAGTACTTC
TRBD1,TRBJ1-2,TRBV5-5,-,CASSVGPGQGANYGYTF,TGTGCCAGCAGTGTTGGTCCGGGACAGGGGGCTAACTATGGCTACACCTTC
TRBD1,TRBJ1-1,TRBV7-3,once,CASSLMGQGNTEAFF,TGTGCCAGCAGCTTAATGGGACAGGGGAACACTGAAGCTTTCTTT
-,TRBJ2-3,TRBV7-3,-,CASSLTSVSTDTQYF,TGTGCCAGCAGCTTAACGTCAGTTAGCACAGATACGCAGTATTTT
TRBD1,TRBJ1-1,TRBV7-9,-,CASSTPGQFNREAFF,TGTGCCAGCAGCACTCCGGGACAGTTCAATCGTGAAGCTTTCTTT
TRBD1,TRBJ2-5,TRBV5-1,-,CASSMDRGETQYF,TGCGCCAGCAGCATGGACAGGGGAGAGACCCAGTACTTC
-,TRBJ2-4,TRBV2,-,CASSGARVAKNIQYF,TGTGCCAGCAGCGGGGCGCGGGTAGCCAAAAACATTCAGTACTTC
-,TRBJ2-1,TRBV7-2,-,CASSSEGRGQNEQFF,TGTGCCAGCAGCTCAGAAGGTAGAGGGCAAAATGAGCAGTTCTTC
TRBD2,TRBJ2-1,TRBV7-2,once,CASSPSRVAGGLYNEQFF,TGTGCCAGCAGCCCTAGCAGGGTAGCGGGGGGACTCTACAATGAGCAGTTCTTC
TRBD1,TRBJ2-7,TRBV7-6,-,CASSGRTGNEQYF,TGTGCCAGCAGCGGACGGACAGGGAACGAGCAGTACTTC
TRBD1,TRBJ2-7,TRBV6-5,-,CASSSGTGSSYEQYF,TGTGCCAGCAGTTCCGGGACAGGGAGCTCCTACGAGCAGTACTTC
-,TRBJ1-2,TRBV4-1,once,CASSLDEGVYGYTF,TGCGCCAGCAGCCTAGATGAAGGGGTCTATGGCTACACCTTC
TRBD1,TRBJ1-4,TRBV4-1,-,CASSDSPGQAGEKLFF,TGCGCCAGCAGCGATTCTCCGGGACAGGCGGGTGAAAAACTGTTTTTT
-,TRBJ2-2,TRBV4-2,few,CASSQALGGANTGELFF,TGTGCCAGCAGCCAGGCCTTAGGGGGAGCGAACACCGGGGAGCTGTTTTTT
TRBD1,TRBJ2-7,TRBV7-9,-,CASSSSTGTVSYEQYF,TGTGCCAGCAGCTCGAGCACCGGGACAGTCTCCTACGAGCAGTACTTC
-,TRBJ1-6,TRBV27,few,CASSFWGSYNSPLHF,TGTGCCAGCAGTTTTTGGGGCTCTTATAATTCACCCCTCCACTTT